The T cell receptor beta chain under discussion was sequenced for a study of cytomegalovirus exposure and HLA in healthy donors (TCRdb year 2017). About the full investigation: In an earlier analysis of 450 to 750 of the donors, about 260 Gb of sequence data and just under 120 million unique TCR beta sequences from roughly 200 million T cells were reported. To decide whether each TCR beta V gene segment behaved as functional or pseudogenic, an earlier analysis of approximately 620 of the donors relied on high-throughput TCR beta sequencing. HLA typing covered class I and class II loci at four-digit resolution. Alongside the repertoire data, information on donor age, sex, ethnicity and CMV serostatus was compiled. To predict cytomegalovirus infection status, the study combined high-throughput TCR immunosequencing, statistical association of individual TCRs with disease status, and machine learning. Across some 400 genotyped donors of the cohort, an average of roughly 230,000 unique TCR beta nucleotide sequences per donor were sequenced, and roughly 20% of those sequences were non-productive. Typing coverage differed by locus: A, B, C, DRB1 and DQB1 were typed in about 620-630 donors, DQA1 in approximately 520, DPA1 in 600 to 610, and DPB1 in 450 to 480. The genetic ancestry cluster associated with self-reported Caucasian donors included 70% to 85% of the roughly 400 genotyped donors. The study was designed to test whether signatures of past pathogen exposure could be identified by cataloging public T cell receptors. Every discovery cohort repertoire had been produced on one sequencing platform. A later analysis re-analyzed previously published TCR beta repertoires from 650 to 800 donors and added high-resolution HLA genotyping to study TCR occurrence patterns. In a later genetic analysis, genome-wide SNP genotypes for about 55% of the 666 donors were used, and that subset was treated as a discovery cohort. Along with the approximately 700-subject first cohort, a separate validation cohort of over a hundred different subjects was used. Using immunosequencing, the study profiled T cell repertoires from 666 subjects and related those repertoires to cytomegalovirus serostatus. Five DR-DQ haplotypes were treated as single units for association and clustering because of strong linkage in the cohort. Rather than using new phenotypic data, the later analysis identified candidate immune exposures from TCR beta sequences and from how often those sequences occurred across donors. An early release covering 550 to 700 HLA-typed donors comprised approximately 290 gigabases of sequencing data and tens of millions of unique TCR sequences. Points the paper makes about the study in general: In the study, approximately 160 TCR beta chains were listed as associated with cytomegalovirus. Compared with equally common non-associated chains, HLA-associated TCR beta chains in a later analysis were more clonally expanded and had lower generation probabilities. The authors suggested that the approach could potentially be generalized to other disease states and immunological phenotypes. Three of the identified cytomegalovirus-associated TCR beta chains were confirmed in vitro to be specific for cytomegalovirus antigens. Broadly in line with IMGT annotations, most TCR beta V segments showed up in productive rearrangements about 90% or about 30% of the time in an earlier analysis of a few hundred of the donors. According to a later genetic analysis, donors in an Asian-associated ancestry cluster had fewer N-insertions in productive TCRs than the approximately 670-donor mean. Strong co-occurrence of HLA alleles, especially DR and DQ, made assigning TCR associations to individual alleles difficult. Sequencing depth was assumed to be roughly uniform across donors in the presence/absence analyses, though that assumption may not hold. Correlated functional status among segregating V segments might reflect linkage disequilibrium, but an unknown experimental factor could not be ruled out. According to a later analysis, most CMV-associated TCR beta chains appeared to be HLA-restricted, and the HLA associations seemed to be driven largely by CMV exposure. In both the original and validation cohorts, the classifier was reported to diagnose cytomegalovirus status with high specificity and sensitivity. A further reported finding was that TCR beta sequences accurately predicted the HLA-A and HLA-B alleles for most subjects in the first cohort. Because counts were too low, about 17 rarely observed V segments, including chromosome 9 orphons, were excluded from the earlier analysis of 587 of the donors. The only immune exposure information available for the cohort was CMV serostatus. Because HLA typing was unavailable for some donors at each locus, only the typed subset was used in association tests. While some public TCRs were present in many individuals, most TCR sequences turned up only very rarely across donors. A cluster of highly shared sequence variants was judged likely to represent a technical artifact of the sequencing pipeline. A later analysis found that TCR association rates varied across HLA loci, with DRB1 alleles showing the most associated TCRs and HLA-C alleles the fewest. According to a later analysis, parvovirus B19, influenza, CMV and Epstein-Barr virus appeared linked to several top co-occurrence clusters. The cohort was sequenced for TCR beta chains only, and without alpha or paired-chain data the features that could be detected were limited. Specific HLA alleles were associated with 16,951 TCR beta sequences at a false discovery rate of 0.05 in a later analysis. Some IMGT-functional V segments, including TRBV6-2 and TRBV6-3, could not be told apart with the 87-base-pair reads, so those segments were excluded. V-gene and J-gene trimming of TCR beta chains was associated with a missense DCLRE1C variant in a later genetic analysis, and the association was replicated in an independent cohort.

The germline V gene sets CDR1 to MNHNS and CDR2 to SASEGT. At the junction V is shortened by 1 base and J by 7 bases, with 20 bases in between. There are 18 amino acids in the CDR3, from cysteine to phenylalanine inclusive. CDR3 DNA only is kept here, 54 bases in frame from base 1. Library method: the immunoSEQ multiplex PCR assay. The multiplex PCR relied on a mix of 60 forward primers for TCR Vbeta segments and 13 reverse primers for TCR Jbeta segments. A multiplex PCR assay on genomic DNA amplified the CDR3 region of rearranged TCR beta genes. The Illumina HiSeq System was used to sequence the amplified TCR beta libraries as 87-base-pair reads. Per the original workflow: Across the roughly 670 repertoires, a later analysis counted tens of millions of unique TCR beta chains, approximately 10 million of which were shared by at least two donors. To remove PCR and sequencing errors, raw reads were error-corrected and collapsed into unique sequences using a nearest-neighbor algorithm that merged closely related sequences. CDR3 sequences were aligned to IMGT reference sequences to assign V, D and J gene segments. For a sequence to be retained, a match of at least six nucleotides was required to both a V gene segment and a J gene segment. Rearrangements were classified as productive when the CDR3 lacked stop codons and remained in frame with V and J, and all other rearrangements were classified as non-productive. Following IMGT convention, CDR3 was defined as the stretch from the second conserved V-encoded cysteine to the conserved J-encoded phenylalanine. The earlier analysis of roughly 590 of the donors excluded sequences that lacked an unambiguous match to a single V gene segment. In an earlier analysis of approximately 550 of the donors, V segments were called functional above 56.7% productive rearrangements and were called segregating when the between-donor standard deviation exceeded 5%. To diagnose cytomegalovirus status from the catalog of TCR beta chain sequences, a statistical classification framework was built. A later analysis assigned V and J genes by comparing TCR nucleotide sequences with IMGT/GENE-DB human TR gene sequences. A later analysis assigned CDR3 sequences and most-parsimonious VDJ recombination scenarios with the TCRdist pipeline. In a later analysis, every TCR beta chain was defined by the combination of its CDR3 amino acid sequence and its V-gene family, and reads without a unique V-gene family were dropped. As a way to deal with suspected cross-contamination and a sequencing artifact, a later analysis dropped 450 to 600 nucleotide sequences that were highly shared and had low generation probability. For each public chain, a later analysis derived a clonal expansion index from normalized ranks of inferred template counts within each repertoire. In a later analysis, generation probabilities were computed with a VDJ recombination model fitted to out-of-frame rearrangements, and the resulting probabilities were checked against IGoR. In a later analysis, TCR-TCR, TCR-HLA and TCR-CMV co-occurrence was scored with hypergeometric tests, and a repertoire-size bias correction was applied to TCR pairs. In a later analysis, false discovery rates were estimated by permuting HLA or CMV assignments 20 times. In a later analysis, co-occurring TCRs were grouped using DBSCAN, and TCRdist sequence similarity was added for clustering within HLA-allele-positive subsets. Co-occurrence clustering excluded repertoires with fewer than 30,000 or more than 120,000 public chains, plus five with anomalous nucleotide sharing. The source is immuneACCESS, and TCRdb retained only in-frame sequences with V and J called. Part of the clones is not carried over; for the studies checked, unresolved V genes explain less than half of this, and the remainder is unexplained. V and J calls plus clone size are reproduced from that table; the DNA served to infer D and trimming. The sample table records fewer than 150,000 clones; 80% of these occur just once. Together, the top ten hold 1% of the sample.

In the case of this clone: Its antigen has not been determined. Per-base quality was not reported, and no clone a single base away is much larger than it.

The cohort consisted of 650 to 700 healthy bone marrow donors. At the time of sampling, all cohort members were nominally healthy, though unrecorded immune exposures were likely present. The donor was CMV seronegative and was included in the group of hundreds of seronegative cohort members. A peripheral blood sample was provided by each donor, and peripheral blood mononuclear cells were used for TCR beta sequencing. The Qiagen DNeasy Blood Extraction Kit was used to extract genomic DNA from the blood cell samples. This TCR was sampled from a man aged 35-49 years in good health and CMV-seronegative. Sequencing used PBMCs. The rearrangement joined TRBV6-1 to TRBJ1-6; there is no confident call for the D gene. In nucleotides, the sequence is TGTGCCAGCAGTGAAGGCCTCATCGCGGCAGATGGAAATTCACCCCTCCACTTT. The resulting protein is CASSEGLIAADGNSPLHF.